These 14 T cell receptor beta chains were all obtained from the same sample, sequenced in a study of CD8+ T cells in alopecia areata. Reverse transcribed after extraction, RNA yielded cDNA as the sequencing template. The assay was immunoSEQ multiplex PCR, and TCRdb's table has in-frame clones only and misses some. Here the sample spans approximately 45,000 clones, 50% to 70% being singletons. The sample's treatment: oral pan-JAK inhibitor, 5-10 mg twice daily. Material: CD8+ T cells sorted from blood, obtained at week 4, from a patient treated with tofacitinib. The origin of the receptors is a human donor with alopecia areata.

The chain recombines TRBV14 with TRBJ1-6; D call uncertain. Germline V lookup: CDR1 SGHDN, CDR2 FVKESK. CDR3 size: 15 residues. The ends were cut back, 3 bases at V and 6 bases at J, with 12 bases in the middle. CDR3 in DNA: TGTGCCAGCAGCCAGTCGGGTTCGAGTAATTCACCCCTCCACTTT. Translation: CASSQSGSSNSPLHF.

This chain uses TRBV13 with TRBJ2-7; 9 nucleotides match TRBD1. Looked up from germline, CDR1 is PRHDT and CDR2 is FYEKMQ (reference sequence). Trimming at V came to 4 bases and at J to 7 bases, leaving 5 bases not matched to a gene. The CDR3 runs 13 residues. The CDR3 reads CASSSGTGREQYF. DNA of the CDR3: TGTGCCAGCAGCTCCGGGACAGGGAGGGAGCAGTACTTC.

This clone was observed a few times. The chain's CDR3 is CASSEGAGRETQYF. DNA for the CDR3: TGCGCCAGCAGCGAGGGGGCAGGTCGGGAGACCCAGTACTTC. The J gene is TRBJ2-5, the V gene TRBV5-1; TRBD1 aligns across 7 bases. The length of the CDR3 is 14 residues. V shed 4 bases, J shed 5 bases, and the junction held 8 bases outside the gene matches. Germline lookup yields CDR1 SGHRS and CDR2 YFSETQ.

The chain uses TRBV5-6 and TRBJ2-3; the match to TRBD2 covers 11 bases. This CDR3 comprises 16 residues. From germline, CDR1 is SGHDT and CDR2 YYEEEE. With V trimmed by 4 bases and J by 6 bases, 10 bases remained unmatched. For the CDR3, the DNA is TGTGCCAGCAGCGACGGGACTAGCGGATATCTGGATACGCAGTATTTT. Its protein is CASSDGTSGYLDTQYF.

This clone has only a few counts. This chain joins TRBV7-8 and TRBJ1-1, with TRBD1 matching over 10 bases. V lost 3 bases and J lost 1; bases outside the gene matches: 5. Germline V gives CDR1 SGHVS, CDR2 FQNEAQ. The CDR3 sequence is 16 residues long. The CDR3 region is CASSLGTGVGNTEAFF. The CDR3 region has the DNA TGTGCCAGCAGCTTGGGGACAGGGGTTGGGAACACTGAAGCTTTCTTT.

CDR3 amino acids: CAWSVDVAAFF. Written as DNA, the CDR3 is TGTGCCTGGAGTGTCGACGTAGCAGCTTTCTTT. The chain joins TRBV30 to TRBJ1-1, with D hard to call. The germline V and J ends were trimmed by 0 bases and 10 bases, with 9 bases remaining between them. Germline-derived CDR1 and CDR2 are GTSNPN and SVGIG (reference sequence). The CDR3 is 11 residues long. The variable domain in full, with the rest retrieved from reference TRBV30 and TRBJ1-1, is SQTIHQWPATLVQPVGSPLSLECTVEGTSNPNLYWYRQAAGRGLQLLFYSVGIGQISSEVPQNLSASRPQDRQFILSSKKLLLSDSGFYLCAWSVDVAAFFGQGTRLTVV.

This chain links TRBV6-5 with TRBJ1-5; possible D gene TRBD1, 6 bases. The germline gives CDR1 MNHEY, CDR2 SVGAGI. The CDR3 is 15 amino acids. Trimming shortened V by 5 bases and J by 4 bases, and 15 bases separated the two germline ends. CDR3 sequence reads: CASSTTGSHNQPQHF. CDR3 in DNA: TGTGCCAGCAGTACCACAGGGTCTCATAATCAGCCCCAGCATTTT.

The chain carries TRBV29-1 and TRBJ2-6; possibly TRBD1 or TRBD2 for D (5 bases each). Germline values: CDR1 SQVTM, CDR2 ANQGSEA. CDR3 length: 18 residues. Trimming took 5 bases from V and 0 from J, leaving 20 bases between them. CDR3 sequence: CSVTSDWDPSSGANVLTF. CDR3 DNA: TGCAGCGTTACTTCTGATTGGGACCCCTCCTCTGGGGCCAACGTCCTGACTTTC.

This clone was seen once. J is TRBJ1-5 and V is TRBV30; 8 bases line up with TRBD1. The germline V gene has CDR1 GTSNPN and CDR2 SVGIG (reference sequence). CDR3 length equals 12 residues. J was trimmed by 6 bases and V by 7 bases; bases with no gene match: 5. The chain's CDR3 is CASGQGGQPQHF. DNA of the CDR3: TGTGCCTCTGGACAGGGAGGTCAGCCCCAGCATTTT.

This clone was seen a handful of times. This chain joins TRBV13 and TRBJ1-2; D not resolved. Between the trimmed V and J ends, which lost 2 bases and 4 bases, there was a span of 17 bases. CDR3 length: 16 amino acids. Germline lookup yields CDR1 PRHDT and CDR2 FYEKMQ (reference sequence). This CDR3 reads CASSLRAETPLYGYTF. The DNA for the CDR3 is TGTGCCAGCAGCTTAAGGGCGGAGACTCCTCTCTATGGCTACACCTTC.

The rearrangement links TRBV9 to TRBJ1-2; TRBD1 is a possible D gene (5 bases). V dropped 2 bases and J dropped 4 bases, with 9 bases sitting between them. Germline CDR1 and CDR2: SGDLS and YYNGEE. The CDR3 runs to 13 residues. CDR3 amino acids: CASSVGTTYGYTF. Here the CDR3 DNA reads TGTGCCAGCAGCGTGGGGACGACCTATGGCTACACCTTC.

This CDR3 reads CASIGLDNEQFF. In DNA, the CDR3 is TGTGCCAGCATCGGACTAGACAATGAGCAGTTCTTC. The chain recombines TRBV2 with TRBJ2-1; 7 nucleotides line up with TRBD2. Germline values: CDR1 SNHLY, CDR2 FYNNEI. This CDR3 contains 12 residues. Trimming took 7 bases from V and 5 from J; bases not matched to a gene: 2.

The gene calls are TRBV7-8 and TRBJ2-5, with 7 bases lining up with TRBD1. V trimming: 5 bases; J trimming: 4 bases; junction bases outside the gene matches: 10. CDR1 and CDR2 (germline): SGHVS, FQNEAQ. The length of the CDR3 is 15 residues. CDR3 sequence reads: CASSPRDSSGETQYF. CDR3 coding DNA: TGTGCCAGCAGCCCCCGGGACAGCTCAGGAGAGACCCAGTACTTC.

V is TRBV15 and J is TRBJ1-2, with D perhaps matching TRBD1 (5 bases). Germline-derived CDR1 and CDR2 are LNHNV and YYDKDF (reference sequence). V was cut by 0 bases and J by 8 bases, with 13 bases left in between. The CDR3 is 14 amino acids. The CDR3 region is CATSREGRLEGYTF. CDR3 DNA sequence: TGTGCCACCAGCAGAGAGGGGCGCTTGGAGGGCTACACCTTC.